This is a list of T cell receptor beta chains from one sample in a study of radiotherapy plus CTLA-4 blockade in lung cancer. This table comes from immunoSEQ multiplex PCR, and its TCRdb copy is limited to in-frame clones, with some not included. The profile shows around 99,000 clones, 70% to 90% of them singletons. Here the sequenced sample was peripheral blood, taken from a patient treated with radiotherapy plus ipilimumab. These receptor sequences come from a human donor with non-small cell lung cancer that progressed on radiotherapy plus ipilimumab. Each CDR3 is given with its conserved first and last residue. D genes are given only for firm matches. Expanded clones get a size class; other rows say once, few or many, or leave the size out.

d_gene,abundance,v_gene,j_gene,len,CDR3nt,CDR3aa
-,-,TRBV10-2,TRBJ1-1,16,TGCGCCAGCAGGTTAGGTTTGACACCTTCGAACACTGAAGCTTTCTTT,CASRLGLTPSNTEAFF
-,-,TRBV2,TRBJ2-5,15,TGTGCCACCCAGAGGGGCAGGTCGTACCAAGAGACCCAGTACTTC,CATQRGRSYQETQYF
TRBD2,-,TRBV15,TRBJ2-5,17,TGTGCCACCAGCAGAGATTCGTCTAGCGGGTACCAAGAGACCCAGTACTTC,CATSRDSSSGYQETQYF
TRBD1,-,TRBV5-4,TRBJ2-3,15,TGTGCCAGCAGCTTCGAGGGGGCCATCACAGATACGCAGTATTTT,CASSFEGAITDTQYF
TRBD2,once,TRBV2,TRBJ2-7,16,TGTGCCAGCAGTGGGCTAGCGGGAGGGCAACGGTACGAGCAGTACTTC,CASSGLAGGQRYEQYF
-,-,TRBV19,TRBJ1-5,15,TGTGCCAGTAGTAGGACAGCTACTAGCAATCAGCCCCAGCATTTT,CASSRTATSNQPQHF
TRBD1,-,TRBV19,TRBJ1-5,13,TGTGCCAGTACCCCCAGGGGGATTCAGCCCCAGCATTTT,CASTPRGIQPQHF
-,-,TRBV9,TRBJ1-1,12,TGTGCCAGCAGCGGGGACCGGGCAAAGCCTTTCTTT,CASSGDRAKPFF
TRBD1,-,TRBV19,TRBJ2-7,13,TGTGCCAGTAGATGGGACAGGGGAAGCGAGCAGTACTTC,CASRWDRGSEQYF
TRBD2,-,TRBV6-5,TRBJ2-7,14,TGTGCCAGCAGATCTAGCGGGAGGGTGGGCGAGCAGTACTTC,CASRSSGRVGEQYF
TRBD2,-,TRBV29-1,TRBJ2-5,12,TGCAGCGTTCCTAGCGGTCAAGAGACCCAGTACTTC,CSVPSGQETQYF
-,-,TRBV6-6,TRBJ2-5,14,TGTGCCAGCAGGGATGAACAGAGTCAAGAGACCCAGTACTTC,CASRDEQSQETQYF
TRBD1,-,TRBV6-1,TRBJ2-7,14,TGTGCCAGCAGTTGGGACAGGGGGCCGTACGAGCAGTACTTC,CASSWDRGPYEQYF
TRBD2,-,TRBV29-1,TRBJ2-1,12,TGCAGCGTGACTAGCGGGAACAATGAGCAGTTCTTC,CSVTSGNNEQFF
-,-,TRBV10-2,TRBJ2-7,14,TGCGCCAGCAGTACGACCGGACTCAGAGGGGAGCAGTACTTC,CASSTTGLRGEQYF
-,-,TRBV2,TRBJ2-5,16,TGTGCCAGCAGGGGCTCCACTCAGAGGTATTCAGAGACCCAGTACTTC,CASRGSTQRYSETQYF
TRBD2,-,TRBV6-8,TRBJ2-5,14,TGTGCCAGCAGACTAAGCGGGAGGGAAGAGACCCAGTACTTC,CASRLSGREETQYF
TRBD1,once,TRBV9,TRBJ2-7,14,TGTGCCAGCAGCCACCGGGACAGGGCCCACGAGCAGTACTTC,CASSHRDRAHEQYF
-,-,TRBV7-8,TRBJ2-7,14,TGTGCCAGCAGCCTCCGGGACGGGCTCTACGAGCAGTACTTC,CASSLRDGLYEQYF
-,once,TRBV23-1,TRBJ2-2,19,TGCGCCAGCAGTCAACCCCGAGGCCCACCCGAGGCCCAAACCGGGGAGCTGTTTTTT,CASSQPRGPPEAQTGELFF
TRBD2,-,TRBV30,TRBJ2-3,15,TGTGCCTGGAGTGTACAAGCGGGAGTGGCAGATACGCAGTATTTT,CAWSVQAGVADTQYF
-,-,TRBV11-2,TRBJ1-1,13,TGTGCCAGCAGCTTTTCACAGGACACTGAAGCTTTCTTT,CASSFSQDTEAFF
-,-,TRBV29-1,TRBJ2-1,14,TGCAGCGTTGAAATCCCGATCTCCTACAATGAGCAGTTCTTC,CSVEIPISYNEQFF
-,few,TRBV2,TRBJ2-7,13,TGTGCCAGCAGGGCGGGACTCCCGAACGAGCAGTACTTC,CASRAGLPNEQYF
TRBD1,-,TRBV6-5,TRBJ1-2,14,TGTGCCAGCAGCCATGGACAGGGGGATAATGGCTACACCTTC,CASSHGQGDNGYTF
-,-,TRBV5-4,TRBJ2-7,14,TGTGCCAGCAGCTTGGAGGGCCCTAAGTACGAGCAGTACTTC,CASSLEGPKYEQYF
TRBD1,-,TRBV6-5,TRBJ1-5,14,TGTGCCAGCAGCTCGACAGGGAGCAGACAGCCCCAGCATTTT,CASSSTGSRQPQHF
-,-,TRBV2,TRBJ2-1,15,TGTGCCAGCAACCGACGACGGCTACTGGGCGATGAGCAGTTCTTC,CASNRRRLLGDEQFF
TRBD1,-,TRBV10-3,TRBJ2-3,14,TGTGCCATCAGTGGCAACAGGGGCGCAGATACGCAGTATTTT,CAISGNRGADTQYF
-,-,TRBV19,TRBJ1-2,15,TGTGCCAGTAGTATTCGCCTGGCAGGCCCCTATGGCTACACCTTC,CASSIRLAGPYGYTF
TRBD1,-,TRBV7-6,TRBJ2-2,16,TGTGCCAGCAGCTTAGCGGAAACAGGGGCCCCCGGGGAGCTGTTTTTT,CASSLAETGAPGELFF
-,-,TRBV5-4,TRBJ1-1,12,TGTGCCAGCAGCTTTGGGGAGACTGAAGCTTTCTTT,CASSFGETEAFF
TRBD1,-,TRBV5-1,TRBJ2-7,16,TGCGCCAGCAGCTCCACTGCCGGGACAGGGGACCACGAGCAGTACTTC,CASSSTAGTGDHEQYF